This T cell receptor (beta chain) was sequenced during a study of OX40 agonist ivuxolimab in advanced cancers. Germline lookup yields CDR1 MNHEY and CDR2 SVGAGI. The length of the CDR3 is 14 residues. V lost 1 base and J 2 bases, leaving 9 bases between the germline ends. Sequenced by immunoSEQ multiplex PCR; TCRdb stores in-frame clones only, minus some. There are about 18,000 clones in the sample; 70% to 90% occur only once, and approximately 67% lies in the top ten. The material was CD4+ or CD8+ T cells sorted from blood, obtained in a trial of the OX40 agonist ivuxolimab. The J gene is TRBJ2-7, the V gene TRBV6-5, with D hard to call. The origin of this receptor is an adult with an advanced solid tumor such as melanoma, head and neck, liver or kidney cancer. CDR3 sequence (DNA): TGTGCCAGCAGTTACTTCGGTGAAACCTACGAGCAGTACTTC. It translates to CASSYFGETYEQYF.